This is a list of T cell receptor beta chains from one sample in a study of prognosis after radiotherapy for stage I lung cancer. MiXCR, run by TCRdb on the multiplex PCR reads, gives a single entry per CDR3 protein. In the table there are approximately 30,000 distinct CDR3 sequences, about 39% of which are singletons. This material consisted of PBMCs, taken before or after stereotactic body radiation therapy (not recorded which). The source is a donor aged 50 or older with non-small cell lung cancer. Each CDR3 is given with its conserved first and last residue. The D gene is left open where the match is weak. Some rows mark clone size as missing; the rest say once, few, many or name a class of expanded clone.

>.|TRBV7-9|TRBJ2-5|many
CASSAPLRETQYF
TGTGCCAGCAGCGCTCCCCTCCGTGAGACCCAGTACTTC
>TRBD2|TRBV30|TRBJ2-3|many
CAWSTGLAGGTDTQYF
TGTGCCTGGAGTACCGGGCTAGCGGGAGGGACAGATACGCAGTATTTT
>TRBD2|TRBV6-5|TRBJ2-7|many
CASSYSGLGLSYEQYF
TGTGCCAGCAGTTACTCCGGACTAGGCCTTTCCTACGAGCAGTACTTC
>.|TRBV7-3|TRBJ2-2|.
CASSPSSGFQTGELFF
TGTGCCAGCAGCCCCTCCTCCGGCTTCCAAACCGGGGAGCTGTTTTTT
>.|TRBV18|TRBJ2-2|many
CASSTGLPNTGELFF
TGTGCCAGCTCAACAGGACTGCCGAACACCGGGGAGCTGTTTTTT
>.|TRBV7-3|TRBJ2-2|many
CASSPGTLHTGELFF
TGTGCCAGCAGCCCCGGGACATTGCACACCGGGGAGCTGTTTTTT
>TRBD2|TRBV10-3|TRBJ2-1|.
CATEKSGGVNYNERFF
TGTGCCACCGAAAAGAGCGGGGGGGTAAACTACAATGAGCGGTTCTTC
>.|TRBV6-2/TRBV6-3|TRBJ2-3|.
CASSYGDGSTDTQYF
TGTGCCAGCAGTTACGGGGACGGATCCACAGATACGCAGTATTTT
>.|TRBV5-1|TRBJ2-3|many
CASSLQDTQYF
TGCGCCAGCAGCCTACAAGATACGCAGTATTTT
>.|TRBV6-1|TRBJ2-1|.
CASSPERSSYNEQFF
TGTGCCAGCAGTCCCGAGCGGAGCTCCTACAATGAGCAGTTCTTC
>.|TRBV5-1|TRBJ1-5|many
CASSLATGTNQPQHF
TGCGCCAGCAGCTTGGCTACCGGGACCAATCAGCCCCAGCATTTT